The next 27 T cell receptor beta chains were all read from a single sample in a study of CD8 T cells in Susac syndrome. Reverse transcription of roughly 0.45 to 1 ug RNA was carried out with random hexamers. TCRdb fed the immunoSEQ multiplex PCR reads into MiXCR, producing one record per CDR3 protein. The table has over 150,000 distinct CDR3 sequences, roughly 95% seen once. Sequencing was done on a sample of CD4+ T cells from PBMCs. The source of these receptors is a human donor with Susac syndrome.

The chain carries TRBV3-1 and TRBJ2-2; no reliable D call. This CDR3 spans 12 amino acids. CDR1 and CDR2 from the germline V gene are LGHDT and YNNKEL (reference sequence). V gave up 2 bases and J gave up 4 bases, with 2 bases separating them. The chain's CDR3 is CASSQTTGELFF. The DNA for the CDR3 is TGTGCCAGCAGCCAAACCACCGGGGAGCTGTTTTTT. The entire variable domain, with the rest obtained from reference TRBV3-1 and TRBJ2-2, is as follows: DTAVSQTPKYLVTQMGNDKSIKCEQNLGHDTMYWYKQDSKKFLKIMFSYNNKELIINETVPNRFSPKSPDKAHLNLHINSLELGDSAVYFCASSQTTGELFFGEGSRLTVL.

This rearrangement joins TRBV29-1 to TRBJ1-2; 8 nucleotides line up with TRBD1. The CDR3 spans 13 residues. From germline, CDR1 is SQVTM and CDR2 ANQGSEA. After removal of 4 bases from V and 3 bases from J, the junction contained 4 bases not matched to a gene. DNA for the CDR3: TGCAGCGTTGCGGCGGGACAGGACTATGGCTACACCTTC. This gives the protein CSVAAGQDYGYTF. The full variable domain, its missing parts supplied by reference TRBV29-1 and TRBJ1-2, is SAVISQKPSRDICQRGTSLTIQCQVDSQVTMMFWYRQQPGQSLTLIATANQGSEATYESGFVIDKFPISRPNLTFSTLTVSNMSPEDSSIYLCSVAAGQDYGYTFGSGTRLTVV.

Only one count was recorded for this clonotype. V gene TRBV20-1 combines with J gene TRBJ1-6; D possibly corresponds to TRBD1 (6 bases). Germline assignment: CDR1 DFQATT and CDR2 SNEGSKA (reference sequence). V lost 3 bases to trimming and J lost 0 bases, with 15 bases between them. This CDR3 has 17 amino acids. The CDR3 nucleotides read TGCAGTGCTAGTAATCCGGGGGCGAGCTCCTATAATTCACCCCTCCACTTT. Translation: CSASNPGASSYNSPLHF.

The rearrangement links TRBV23-1 to TRBJ1-1, with D perhaps matching TRBD1 (5 bases). TRBV23-1 is sorted into the ORF group, with uncertain function. Trimming took off 4 bases at V and 6 bases at J, with 15 bases between the two ends. The CDR3 contains 14 residues. CDR3 DNA: TGCGCCAGCAGTCGCCCGGGGGAGGGCCCTGAAGCTTTCTTT. This translates into CASSRPGEGPEAFF.

The rearrangement links TRBV20-1 to TRBJ2-7, with 7 bases fitting TRBD2. The CDR3 runs to 15 residues. Germline values: CDR1 DFQATT, CDR2 SNEGSKA (reference sequence). Trimming at V came to 1 base and at J to 2 bases, leaving 8 bases not matched to a gene. The CDR3 bases are TGCAGTGCTAGAGTTGGGATAGCGGGCACCTACGAGCAGTACTTC. Translation gives CSARVGIAGTYEQYF.

This rearrangement joins TRBV15 to TRBJ2-7, with D perhaps assigned TRBD1 or TRBD2 (5 bases each). Trimming left V 8 bases short and J 3 bases short, with 8 bases between. The CDR3 is made up of 11 amino acids. Germline CDR1 and CDR2: LNHNV and YYDKDF (reference sequence). CDR3 protein: CATGTNYEQYF. CDR3 in DNA: TGTGCCACCGGGACCAACTACGAGCAGTACTTC.

The chain is built from TRBV20-1 and TRBJ2-5; D gene unclear. Germline-derived CDR1 and CDR2 are DFQATT and SNEGSKA (reference sequence). This CDR3 spans 14 amino acids. Deletions cut 0 bases from V and 2 bases from J, with 10 bases between. This CDR3 reads CSARDPRTQETQYF. The CDR3 DNA follows: TGCAGTGCTAGAGATCCCCGTACTCAAGAGACCCAGTACTTC.

The chain couples TRBV15 to TRBJ1-4; D remains ambiguous. V was trimmed by 1 base and J by 4 bases, leaving 7 bases between them. Germline V gene data show CDR1 as LNHNV and CDR2 as YYDKDF (reference sequence). The CDR3 has 14 residues. The chain's CDR3 is CATSRGGDNEKLFF. CDR3 nucleotide sequence: TGTGCCACCAGCAGAGGCGGAGATAATGAAAAACTGTTTTTT.

J is TRBJ1-2 and V is TRBV29-1; D unclear. The CDR3 consists of 10 residues. Germline CDR1 reads SQVTM; CDR2 reads ANQGSEA. Trimming took 6 bases from V and 7 from J, leaving 9 bases between them. This chain's CDR3 is CSVEKGGYTF. DNA for the CDR3: TGCAGCGTGGAAAAGGGTGGCTACACCTTC.

The chain recombines TRBV4-2 with TRBJ2-5; D perhaps matches TRBD1 (5 bases). In germline, CDR1 is LGHNA, CDR2 YNFKEQ. CDR3 length: 16 residues. The V gene lost 3 bases and the J gene lost 2 bases, with 16 bases spanning the gap. CDR3 coding DNA: TGTGCCAGCAGCCAGAGCCAGGGTTGGAATCAAGAGACCCAGTACTTC. Translating it yields CASSQSQGWNQETQYF.

V gene TRBV29-1 combines with J gene TRBJ2-5, with 9 bases matching TRBD1. V was clipped by 5 bases and J by 5 bases; unmatched bases: 6. Germline V gene sequence: CDR1 SQVTM, CDR2 ANQGSEA. The CDR3 totals 13 residues. The DNA for the CDR3 is TGCAGCGTTCAACAGGGGGCTGGGGAGACCCAGTACTTC. Translated, it gives CSVQQGAGETQYF.

This clonotype has more than one count but fewer than ten. The V call is TRBV19, the J call TRBJ2-1; D uncertain. The CDR3 runs to 12 residues. Germline V gene lookup returns CDR1 LNHDA and CDR2 SQIVND (reference sequence). Trimming took off 5 bases at V and 9 bases at J, with 11 bases between the two ends. The DNA of the CDR3 is TGTGCCAGTAGTTGGGTGAATGGTGAGCAGTTCTTC. Translating gives CASSWVNGEQFF.

The chain is built from TRBV28 and TRBJ2-7; weak D call: TRBD1 (6 bases). V dropped 6 bases and J dropped 4 bases, with 13 bases sitting between them. Germline CDR1 MDHEN, CDR2 SYDVKM. This CDR3 has 13 amino acids. The DNA of the CDR3 is TGTGCCAGCAGCCCGGGACACCTTTACGAGCAGTACTTC. It specifies CASSPGHLYEQYF.

CDR3 region: CATSRGPEGGTDTQYF. In DNA form, the CDR3 reads TGTGCCACCAGCAGAGGCCCAGAGGGTGGGACAGATACGCAGTATTTT. The rearrangement links TRBV15 to TRBJ2-3, with TRBD2 as a possible D gene (5 bases). The V gene lost 1 base and the J gene lost 3 bases, with 14 bases spanning the gap. CDR1 LNHNV and CDR2 YYDKDF come from the germline V gene (reference sequence). This CDR3 comprises 16 residues.

V is TRBV20-1 and J is TRBJ1-5; tentative D call: TRBD1 (6 bases). CDR3 length equals 13 residues. In germline, CDR1 is DFQATT, CDR2 SNEGSKA (reference sequence). Trimming took off 0 bases at V and 6 bases at J, with 9 bases between the two ends. The CDR3 DNA reads TGCAGTGCTAGAGATGGGGGGGCTCAGCCCCAGCATTTT. As protein: CSARDGGAQPQHF.

This sequence joins TRBV20-1 and TRBJ2-1, with 9 bases matching TRBD2. This CDR3 has 15 amino acids. Trimming cost V 5 bases and J 6 bases; bases outside gene matches: 11. Germline V gives CDR1 DFQATT, CDR2 SNEGSKA (reference sequence). CDR3 protein: CSAGGPSGGTNEQFF. In DNA, the CDR3 is TGCAGTGCTGGGGGTCCGAGCGGGGGGACCAATGAGCAGTTCTTC.

This chain uses TRBV2 with TRBJ1-2; 9 nucleotides align to TRBD1. The CDR3 is made up of 12 amino acids. From germline, CDR1 is SNHLY and CDR2 FYNNEI. V shed 7 bases and J 8 bases; nucleotides not matched to a gene: 5. The CDR3 DNA sequence: TGTGCCAGCACGGGACAGGGTAGCGGCTACACCTTC. This codes for CASTGQGSGYTF.

CDR3 sequence reads: CASSVVGQEQETQYF. The CDR3 nucleotides read TGTGCCAGCAGCGTGGTGGGACAGGAACAAGAGACCCAGTACTTC. The chain has TRBV9 and TRBJ2-5, with 8 bases aligning to TRBD1. Germline lookup yields CDR1 SGDLS and CDR2 YYNGEE. The junction had 5 bases not matched to a gene; V was cut back by 2 bases and J by 2 bases. The CDR3 is 15 amino acids.

The J gene is TRBJ2-1, the V gene TRBV29-1, with 8 bases identical to TRBD2. V shed 4 bases and J 4 bases; nucleotides not matched to a gene: 6. CDR3 length: 14 residues. Germline CDR1 reads SQVTM; CDR2 reads ANQGSEA. The CDR3 protein is CSVAGGRWYNEQFF. The CDR3 nucleotides read TGCAGCGTTGCGGGAGGGCGTTGGTACAATGAGCAGTTCTTC.

The chain links TRBV4-3 to TRBJ2-5; TRBD2 agrees at 10 bases. With 4 bases clipped from V and 7 bases from J, the junction kept 15 bases outside the gene matches. The germline CDR1 and CDR2 sequences are LGHNA and YSLEER. CDR3 size: 17 residues. CDR3 DNA sequence: TGCGCCAGCAGCCTCACCCCCTCTAGCGGGGGATACGCGACCCAGTACTTC. Translating it yields CASSLTPSSGGYATQYF.

The rearrangement joins TRBV4-3 to TRBJ2-2; no reliable D call. CDR3 length: 15 residues. Trimming took 4 bases from V and 6 from J, leaving 15 bases between them. Germline loops: CDR1 LGHNA, CDR2 YSLEER. The CDR3 nucleotides read TGCGCCAGCAGCCGGGAAACGACAAACTCCGGGGAGCTGTTTTTT. Amino acids: CASSRETTNSGELFF.

As DNA, the CDR3 is TGTGCCAGCAGCCTAACTCAAGAGACCCAGTACTTC. This translates into CASSLTQETQYF. V is TRBV14 and J is TRBJ2-5; D is ambiguous. CDR1 and CDR2 (germline): SGHDN, FVKESK. The CDR3 sequence is 12 residues long. Deletions cut 4 bases from V and 2 bases from J, with 5 bases between.

This clonotype was seen once. The chain joins TRBV29-1 to TRBJ1-1, with 8 bases that match TRBD1. There are 13 residues in the CDR3. Germline lookup yields CDR1 SQVTM and CDR2 ANQGSEA. CDR3 sequence reads: CSSRDRINTEAFF. The CDR3 region has the DNA TGCAGTTCCCGGGACAGGATAAACACTGAAGCTTTCTTT. Complete variable domain (other parts from reference TRBV29-1 and TRBJ1-1): SAVISQKPSRDICQRGTSLTIQCQVDSQVTMMFWYRQQPGQSLTLIATANQGSEATYESGFVIDKFPISRPNLTFSTLTVSNMSPEDSSIYLCSSRDRINTEAFFGQGTRLTVV.

V gene TRBV19 combines with J gene TRBJ2-1; 8 bases line up with TRBD1. CDR1 is LNHDA and CDR2 is SQIVND in the germline V gene (reference sequence). The CDR3 runs to 19 residues. The V gene end was trimmed by 0 bases and the J gene end by 7 bases; junction bases not matched to a gene: 17. CDR3 region: CASSIDLVLGGQEGNEQFF. DNA of the CDR3: TGTGCCAGTAGTATAGATCTGGTTTTGGGGGGACAGGAGGGTAATGAGCAGTTCTTC.

The chain recombines TRBV5-1 with TRBJ2-2; a weak D match, TRBD2 (5 bases). The CDR3 consists of 15 residues. Trimming stripped 1 base from V and 1 base from J, with 8 bases between. Germline V gene sequence: CDR1 SGHRS, CDR2 YFSETQ. The CDR3 loop reads CASSLKRGNTGELFF. In DNA, the CDR3 is TGCGCCAGCAGCTTGAAACGGGGGAACACCGGGGAGCTGTTTTTT. Together with reference TRBV5-1 and TRBJ2-2, the CDR3 gives the full variable domain: KAGVTQTPRYLIKTRGQQVTLSCSPISGHRSVSWYQQTPGQGLQFLFEYFSETQRNKGNFPGRFSGRQFSNSRSEMNVSTLELGDSALYLCASSLKRGNTGELFFGEGSRLTVL.

This chain links TRBV28 with TRBJ2-3; 9 positions match TRBD2. With 4 bases clipped from V and 2 bases from J, the junction kept 7 bases outside the gene matches. Looked up from germline, CDR1 is MDHEN and CDR2 is SYDVKM. CDR3 length: 16 amino acids. CDR3 protein: CASSSLTSGNTDTQYF. The CDR3 DNA reads as TGTGCCAGCAGTTCCCTGACTAGCGGAAACACAGATACGCAGTATTTT. The full variable domain, in which reference TRBV28 and TRBJ2-3 provide the parts outside the CDR3, is DVKVTQSSRYLVKRTGEKVFLECVQDMDHENMFWYRQDPGLGLRLIYFSYDVKMKEKGDIPEGYSVSREKKERFSLILESASTNQTSMYLCASSSLTSGNTDTQYFGPGTRLTVL.

The V and J genes are TRBV3-1 and TRBJ1-2; 8 bases match TRBD1. Germline loops: CDR1 LGHDT, CDR2 YNNKEL (reference sequence). V gave up 5 bases and J gave up 3 bases; unmatched junction bases: 5. The CDR3 has 14 amino acids. The CDR3 bases are TGTGCCAGCAGCATGGACAGGGCGGACTATGGCTACACCTTC. Its protein product is CASSMDRADYGYTF. The variable domain in full, completed from reference TRBV3-1 and TRBJ1-2, reads DTAVSQTPKYLVTQMGNDKSIKCEQNLGHDTMYWYKQDSKKFLKIMFSYNNKELIINETVPNRFSPKSPDKAHLNLHINSLELGDSAVYFCASSMDRADYGYTFGSGTRLTVV.